This T cell receptor (beta chain) appears in the sequencing data of a study of blood T cell repertoires in COVID-19. Study in general: There were acute and convalescent COVID-19 samples, and they came from the United States, Italy and Spain. The cDNA or gDNA used as material had been derived from T cells, B-cell-depleted T cells, or PBMCs.

Original processing notes: Estimation of nucleated cell counts relied on the amplification of reference gene primers. TCRdb's table, derived via immunoSEQ multiplex PCR, lists solely in-frame clones and lacks some. The D gene and trimming were derived from the DNA, and the V and J assignments and clone size from that table. The profile shows more than 200,000 clones, 88% of them singletons. The CDR3 loop spans 17 amino acids. The junction had 6 bases not matched to a gene; V was cut back by 4 bases and J by 0 bases. Germline assignment: CDR1 LGHDT and CDR2 YNNKEL (reference sequence). This rearrangement joins TRBV3-1 (or the pseudogene TRBV3-2) to TRBJ2-1; 10 nucleotides line up with TRBD2. The clonotype was recovered from a man between 40 and 49 years old with acute or convalescent COVID-19. Material: peripheral blood. CDR3 sequence (DNA): TGTGCCAGCAGCCTCTCAGCGGGAGGGAGCTCCTACAATGAGCAGTTCTTC. As protein: CASSLSAGGSSYNEQFF.